Shown below are 17 T cell receptor beta chains from a single sample sequenced in a study of blood T cell repertoires in COVID-19. TCRdb's copy holds only in-frame clones and misses some; the assay was immunoSEQ multiplex PCR. The table lists 390,000 or so clones, around 86% of them singletons. The sequencing sample was made of peripheral blood. These receptors came from a woman aged 25-40 years with active or convalescent COVID-19.

The J gene is TRBJ2-7, the V gene TRBV10-3; tentative D call: TRBD1 (6 bases). Germline values: CDR1 ENHRY, CDR2 SYGVKD. The CDR3 loop spans 15 amino acids. Trimming pared 0 bases from V and 7 bases from J, leaving 16 bases between. This chain's CDR3 is CAISESKVQGLEQYF. The CDR3 coding sequence is TGTGCCATCAGTGAGTCGAAGGTTCAGGGGCTTGAGCAGTACTTC.

CDR3 nucleotides: TGTGCCAGCAGCCAGGGACTAGCGGGGACCGGGGAGCTGTTTTTT. Amino acid sequence: CASSQGLAGTGELFF. V is TRBV7-2 and J is TRBJ2-2; 13 bases are a match to TRBD2. The J segment lost 5 bases and the V segment lost 5 bases, leaving 2 bases of the junction unmatched. The germline V gene has CDR1 SGHTA and CDR2 FQGNSA. The length of the CDR3 is 15 residues.

This clone has only one observation. The chain carries TRBV10-3 and TRBJ2-7; 8 bases align to TRBD2. Germline V CDR1 and CDR2: ENHRY, SYGVKD. The CDR3 spans 15 residues. V lost 4 bases to trimming and J lost 0 bases; unmatched junction nucleotides: 5. For the CDR3, the DNA is TGTGCCATCAGTGGACTAGCGACCAGCTCCTACGAGCAGTACTTC. Amino acid sequence: CAISGLATSSYEQYF.

The table lists this clone with a count of one. The gene calls are TRBV30 and TRBJ2-1, with TRBD1 matching over 8 bases. Germline-derived CDR1 and CDR2 are GTSNPN and SVGIG (reference sequence). Germline trimming cut 2 bases from V and 4 bases from J; bases unmatched to any gene: 7. The CDR3 totals 15 residues. The CDR3 region has the DNA TGTGCCTGGAGTAAGACAGGGGCCATATACAATGAGCAGTTCTTC. It codes for CAWSKTGAIYNEQFF.

The chain joins TRBV6-5 to TRBJ1-1; D uncertain. CDR3 length: 14 residues. CDR1 is MNHEY and CDR2 is SVGAGI in the germline V gene. The germline V and J ends were trimmed by 6 bases and 0 bases, with 11 bases remaining between them. CDR3 residues: CASSQNSLNTEAFF. CDR3 DNA sequence: TGTGCCAGCAGCCAAAATAGTTTGAACACTGAAGCTTTCTTT.

This clone was observed a single time. The chain couples TRBV20-1 to TRBJ2-4, with D hard to call. Per germline, CDR1 DFQATT and CDR2 SNEGSKA (reference sequence). This CDR3 region has 11 residues. Trimming shortened V by 1 base and J by 7 bases, and 5 bases separated the two germline ends. The CDR3 DNA reads TGCAGTGCTAGAGGCAGGAACATTCAGTACTTC. Protein: CSARGRNIQYF.

CDR3: CSVDPGTSGVGNEQFF. CDR3 nucleotides: TGCAGCGTTGATCCCGGGACTAGCGGGGTGGGAAATGAGCAGTTCTTC. This chain connects TRBV29-1 to TRBJ2-1; the match to TRBD2 covers 13 bases. V shed 3 bases and J 7 bases; nucleotides not matched to a gene: 9. The CDR3 covers 16 residues. CDR1 is SQVTM and CDR2 is ANQGSEA in the germline V gene.

V is TRBV3-1 (or the pseudogene TRBV3-2) and J is TRBJ1-2; 7 bases are shared with TRBD1. The length of the CDR3 is 15 residues. CDR1 is LGHDT, CDR2 YNNKEL, per germline (reference sequence). J was trimmed by 4 bases and V by 5 bases; bases with no gene match: 10. CDR3 amino acids: CASSNRDRTFYGYTF. CDR3 bases: TGTGCCAGCAGCAACCGGGACAGAACTTTCTATGGCTACACCTTC.

The CDR3 region has the DNA TGTGCCAGCAGCGGGACAGGCCGGATATACACCTTC. Translating it yields CASSGTGRIYTF. The genes are TRBV6-5 and TRBJ1-2, with 8 bases identical to TRBD1. V lost 6 bases to trimming and J lost 11 bases; unmatched junction nucleotides: 8. CDR3 size: 12 residues. The germline V gene has CDR1 MNHEY and CDR2 SVGAGI.

This chain links TRBV19 with TRBJ2-1, with TRBD2 matching 7 bases. The trim removed 5 bases at V and 8 bases at J, leaving 12 bases unmatched. Germline-derived CDR1 and CDR2 are LNHDA and SQIVND (reference sequence). CDR3 length: 15 residues. The DNA of the CDR3 is TGTGCCAGTAGTGCAGGCACCAGGACTAGGGATGAGCAGTTCTTC. It yields the protein CASSAGTRTRDEQFF.

The V gene is TRBV6-5, the J gene TRBJ1-6; TRBD1 agrees at 8 bases. CDR3 length equals 15 residues. V lost 0 bases, J lost 11 bases, and 6 bases stayed unmatched. CDR1 is MNHEY, CDR2 SVGAGI, per germline. This CDR3 is CASSYSSGGLTPLHF. The DNA for the CDR3 is TGTGCCAGCAGTTACTCATCAGGGGGCTTAACACCCCTCCACTTT.

This clone was detected a few times. The V and J genes are TRBV7-9 and TRBJ1-2; 9 positions agree with TRBD1. V gave up 4 bases and J gave up 1 base; unmatched junction bases: 10. CDR3 length: 17 residues. Germline V gives CDR1 SEHNR, CDR2 FQNEAQ (reference sequence). The CDR3 DNA follows: TGTGCCAGCAGCTCAATCCTCCGGGACAGGGATAACTATGGCTACACCTTC. Translating gives CASSSILRDRDNYGYTF.

To note about this clone: The sample holds other DNA sequences that translate to the same CDR3. The rearrangement uses TRBV9 and TRBJ2-1; the match to TRBD2 covers 7 bases. The junction had 5 bases not matched to a gene; V was cut back by 1 base and J by 1 base. This CDR3 is built from 16 residues. Germline V CDR1 and CDR2: SGDLS, YYNGEE. The CDR3 region has the DNA TGTGCCAGCAGCGTACTTCCAGCGGGATCCTACAATGAGCAGTTCTTC. Protein product: CASSVLPAGSYNEQFF. Variable domain in full (rest from reference TRBV9 and TRBJ2-1): DSGVTQTPKHLITATGQRVTLRCSPRSGDLSVYWYQQSLDQGLQFLIQYYNGEERAKGNILERFSAQQFPDLHSELNLSSLELGDSALYFCASSVLPAGSYNEQFFGPGTRLTVL.

The CDR3: CSARVSNEQFF. CDR3 coding DNA: TGCAGTGCTAGAGTTAGCAATGAGCAGTTCTTC. This chain connects TRBV20-1 to TRBJ2-1; D not resolved. CDR1 is DFQATT, CDR2 SNEGSKA, per germline (reference sequence). V lost 1 base and J lost 6, with 4 bases in between. CDR3 length equals 11 residues.

J is TRBJ1-1 and V is TRBV5-4, with D tentatively TRBD1 (6 bases). Germline CDR1 reads SGHNT; CDR2 reads YYREEE (reference sequence). CDR3 length: 13 residues. The germline V and J ends were trimmed by 2 bases and 4 bases, with 9 bases remaining between them. Here the CDR3 DNA reads TGTGCCAGCAGCTTACAGGGCGTCACTGAAGCTTTCTTT. Encoded protein: CASSLQGVTEAFF. Full variable domain (missing parts from reference TRBV5-4 and TRBJ1-1): ETGVTQSPTHLIKTRGQQVTLRCSSQSGHNTVSWYQQALGQGPQFIFQYYREEENGRGNFPPRFSGLQFPNYSSELNVNALELDDSALYLCASSLQGVTEAFFGQGTRLTVV.

The rearrangement uses TRBV6-5 and TRBJ1-3; D is undetermined. This CDR3 has 14 amino acids. The V and J ends lost 4 bases and 4 bases respectively, with 11 bases between them. Germline V gene sequence: CDR1 MNHEY, CDR2 SVGAGI. The CDR3 nucleotides are TGTGCCAGCAGTTTCTCGGGCGTAGGAAACACCATATATTTT. Protein: CASSFSGVGNTIYF.

This chain uses TRBV13 with TRBJ1-1; 7 positions agree with TRBD1. V was pared by 4 bases and J by 8 bases, with 10 bases of the junction left unmatched. The CDR3 is made up of 14 amino acids. Germline V gene lookup returns CDR1 PRHDT and CDR2 FYEKMQ (reference sequence). The CDR3 loop reads CASSSADRIAEAFF. In DNA form, the CDR3 reads TGTGCCAGCAGCTCCGCGGACAGGATAGCCGAAGCTTTCTTT.